These T cell receptor beta chains were read from a single sample in a study of early T cells in non-severe SARS-CoV-2 infection. MiXCR was run by TCRdb on the 5' RACE reads, yielding one entry per CDR3 protein. In the table there are 70,000 to 90,000 distinct CDR3 sequences, about 11% of which are singletons. Material for sequencing was whole blood. The source of these receptors is an adult who was a healthcare worker with PCR-confirmed SARS-CoV-2 infection or an uninfected control (not recorded which). Both conserved end residues are part of each CDR3.

j_call,v_call,cdr3_aa
TRBJ2-7,TRBV7-2,CASSLVRDTYEQYF
TRBJ1-5,TRBV2,CASSREGNQPQHF
TRBJ1-1,TRBV11-2,CASSLGTGYGSTEAFF
TRBJ1-4,TRBV4-3,CASSQGALTNEKLFF
TRBJ2-2,TRBV9,CASTETGSTGELFF
TRBJ1-1,TRBV9,CASTAPGRTEAFF
TRBJ1-5,TRBV19,CATRGTGERPLNQPQHF
TRBJ2-1,TRBV4-1,CASSQGSGSSYNEQFF
TRBJ2-5,TRBV6-6,CASSYSGGLETQYF
TRBJ1-1,TRBV2,CASAAGVRTEAFF
TRBJ1-5,TRBV19,CASSGDSNQPQHF
TRBJ1-1,TRBV5-1,CASSLEGQATEAFF
TRBJ1-2,TRBV18,CASLLDLNYGYTF
TRBJ1-2,TRBV12-3/TRBV12-4,CASSRTNPGTGGAGDYGYTF
TRBJ1-6,TRBV6-6,CASTPGTDNSPLHF
TRBJ1-3,TRBV7-2,CASSPDRSGNTIYF
TRBJ1-1,TRBV7-7,CASSRDRGTEAFF
TRBJ1-1,TRBV6-5,CASSRRTGPMNTEAFF
TRBJ2-1,TRBV20-1,CSARDPLHNEQFF
TRBJ2-3,TRBV7-8,CASSLLQRPTLGDTQYF
TRBJ1-1,TRBV27,CASSTGHLNTEAFF
TRBJ2-3,TRBV11-3,CASSFPGTDTQYF